These 8 T cell receptor beta chains originate from one sample sequenced in a study of blood T cell repertoires in COVID-19. Sequencing used immunoSEQ multiplex PCR; TCRdb keeps in-frame clones, though not all of them. This table has 120,000 or so clones, approximately 91% appearing once. The sequenced material came from peripheral blood. The receptors come from a woman aged 80 or over with acute or convalescent COVID-19.

CDR3 DNA: TGCGCCAGCAGCGGGGAGGGGGGCTCGTACAATGAGCAGTTCTTC. It yields the protein CASSGEGGSYNEQFF. This chain joins TRBV4-1 and TRBJ2-1; D may be TRBD2 (7 bases). Germline lookup yields CDR1 MGHRA and CDR2 YSYEKL. V was trimmed by 5 bases and J by 4 bases, leaving 15 bases between them. The CDR3 totals 15 residues.

The chain combines TRBV28 with TRBJ1-1; tentative D call: TRBD1 (5 bases). V shed 2 bases and J shed 2 bases, with 12 bases lying between them. Germline V lookup: CDR1 MDHEN, CDR2 SYDVKM. This CDR3 is 15 amino acids long. The CDR3 here is CASSLGPGGNTEAFF. In DNA, the CDR3 is TGTGCCAGCAGTTTAGGACCCGGGGGTAACACTGAAGCTTTCTTT.

This sequence joins TRBV9 and TRBJ1-5; tentative D call: TRBD1 (5 bases). Germline V gives CDR1 SGDLS, CDR2 YYNGEE. V was cut by 1 base and J by 5 bases, with 10 bases left in between. The CDR3 is 14 residues long. DNA of the CDR3: TGTGCCAGCAGCGTACAGGGCGACGATCAGCCCCAGCATTTT. It translates to CASSVQGDDQPQHF.

CDR3 sequence: CASSSGQGFGSGELFF. For the CDR3, the DNA is TGTGCCAGCAGTTCGGGACAGGGGTTTGGGTCCGGGGAGCTGTTTTTT. The gene calls are TRBV28 and TRBJ2-2; 10 bases are a match to TRBD1. The CDR3 runs 16 residues. V lost 4 bases to trimming and J lost 6 bases; unmatched junction nucleotides: 8. Germline-derived CDR1 and CDR2 are MDHEN and SYDVKM.

The chain recombines TRBV5-1 with TRBJ2-3; TRBD2 agrees at 11 bases. V lost 4 bases to trimming and J lost 5 bases; unmatched junction nucleotides: 12. This CDR3 is built from 17 residues. Germline assignment: CDR1 SGHRS and CDR2 YFSETQ. DNA for the CDR3: TGCGCCAGCAGCCGAAATAGCGGGGGGGCTAAGGGAGATACGCAGTATTTT. This sequence encodes CASSRNSGGAKGDTQYF.

The gene calls are TRBV18 and TRBJ2-3, with D hard to call. This CDR3 has 12 amino acids. The V end was cut by 3 bases, the J end by 5 bases, with 6 bases between. CDR1 and CDR2 from the germline V gene are KGHSH and LQKENI. The CDR3 DNA is TGTGCCAGCTCACCGACACGAGATACGCAGTATTTT. Translated: CASSPTRDTQYF.

V is TRBV2 and J is TRBJ1-1, with 10 nucleotides matching TRBD1. The CDR3 runs to 14 residues. V lost 10 bases, J lost 5 bases, and 10 bases stayed unmatched. Per the germline V gene, CDR1 is SNHLY and CDR2 is FYNNEI. The CDR3 DNA reads as TGTGCCACCACTAGACAGGGGGCAGGAACTGAAGCTTTCTTT. Translated: CATTRQGAGTEAFF.

The rearrangement joins TRBV10-3 to TRBJ2-2; possibly TRBD2 for D (6 bases). This CDR3 is 13 amino acids long. Germline assignment: CDR1 ENHRY and CDR2 SYGVKD. V was shortened by 4 bases and J by 4 bases, with 7 bases between the two germline ends. As DNA, the CDR3 is TGTGCCATCAGTGGGACTACCACCGGGGAGCTGTTTTTT. It yields the protein CAISGTTTGELFF.